The rows below give T cell receptor beta chains drawn from one sample of a study of T cell responses to AZD1222 COVID-19 vaccine. Repertoires were generated with immunoSEQ multiplex PCR, while TCRdb's copy carries only in-frame clones and drops some. The sample lists 200,000 or so clones, around 94% occurring once. This specimen was peripheral blood, taken on day 0 of AZD1222 vaccination. The receptors originated from an adult in good health. Each CDR3 is given with its conserved first and last residue. The order of the fields is D gene, clone size, V gene, J gene, CDR3 DNA, CDR3 protein. A D gene is named only where the DNA matches it firmly. The size entry is marked missing in some rows and otherwise reads once, few, many or a size class.

D: .
size: .
V: TRBV28
J: TRBJ1-1
DNA: TGTGCCATTGCGGACATAGGCACTGAAGCTTTCTTT
CDR3: CAIADIGTEAFF

D: .
size: .
V: TRBV28
J: TRBJ2-2
DNA: TGTGCCAGCAGTTTAGCCTACAGGGTGAGCACCGGGGAGCTGTTTTTT
CDR3: CASSLAYRVSTGELFF

D: .
size: .
V: TRBV24-1
J: TRBJ1-2
DNA: TGTGCCACCAGTGAAACAGGCTTTGGGCCCTATGGCTACACCTTC
CDR3: CATSETGFGPYGYTF

D: .
size: .
V: TRBV6-5
J: TRBJ1-2
DNA: TGTGCCAGCACCTCAGGGTCTGGCTACACCTTC
CDR3: CASTSGSGYTF

D: .
size: .
V: TRBV2
J: TRBJ2-7
DNA: TGTGCCAGCAACTTCCCATTAGGCGAGCAGTACTTC
CDR3: CASNFPLGEQYF

D: .
size: .
V: TRBV2
J: TRBJ2-1
DNA: TGTGCCAGCCACCCGCTTACCGGAAATGAGCAGTTCTTC
CDR3: CASHPLTGNEQFF

D: .
size: .
V: TRBV30
J: TRBJ1-6
DNA: TGTGCCTGGACCGAGGGGGTACCCCTCCACTTT
CDR3: CAWTEGVPLHF

D: .
size: .
V: TRBV6-1
J: TRBJ1-4
DNA: TGTGCCAGCAGTGAGGGGGGGTGGTCAACTAATGAAAAACTGTTTTTT
CDR3: CASSEGGWSTNEKLFF

D: TRBD2
size: .
V: TRBV9
J: TRBJ2-2
DNA: TGTGCCAGCAGCGTTCCGAAAAACGGTTCCGGGACTACCACGTTTACCGGGGAGCTGTTTTTT
CDR3: CASSVPKNGSGTTTFTGELFF

D: .
size: once
V: TRBV7-9
J: TRBJ1-2
DNA: TGTGCCAGCAGCCCGGGGTCTAACTATGGCTACACCTTC
CDR3: CASSPGSNYGYTF

D: .
size: few
V: TRBV27
J: TRBJ2-5
DNA: TGTGCCAGCAGTCCGGGGGGCCGTCAAGAGACCCAGTACTTC
CDR3: CASSPGGRQETQYF

D: .
size: .
V: TRBV9
J: TRBJ1-6
DNA: TGTGCCAGCAGCCCTGCCTCCTATAATTCACCCCTCCACTTT
CDR3: CASSPASYNSPLHF

D: .
size: .
V: TRBV12-1
J: TRBJ2-7
DNA: TGTGCCAGCAGTTCTCAGGGACTAGCGGACTACGAGCAGTACTTC
CDR3: CASSSQGLADYEQYF

D: TRBD1
size: few
V: TRBV3-1/TRBV3-2
J: TRBJ2-2
DNA: TGTGCCAGCAGCCTCGACAGGGTAGGCGGGGAGCTGTTTTTT
CDR3: CASSLDRVGGELFF

D: TRBD1
size: .
V: TRBV28
J: TRBJ1-5
DNA: TGTGCCAGCAGTATAGGGGGCGCACGCAATCAGCCCCAGCATTTT
CDR3: CASSIGGARNQPQHF

D: .
size: .
V: TRBV25-1
J: TRBJ2-5
DNA: TGTGCCAGCACCCCCAAAGGGTCGACAGGGACCCAGTACTTC
CDR3: CASTPKGSTGTQYF

D: .
size: .
V: TRBV4-3
J: TRBJ1-1
DNA: TGCGCCAGCAGCCAAGAAGGGGGGGAGAACACTGAAGCTTTCTTT
CDR3: CASSQEGGENTEAFF

D: .
size: once
V: TRBV9
J: TRBJ1-5
DNA: TGTGCCAGCAGCGCCAGTCCAAATCAGCCCCAGCATTTT
CDR3: CASSASPNQPQHF

D: .
size: .
V: TRBV12-3/TRBV12-4
J: TRBJ2-1
DNA: TGTGCCAGCAGTTTAGCTCAAAATGAGCAGTTCTTC
CDR3: CASSLAQNEQFF

D: .
size: .
V: TRBV4-3
J: TRBJ1-3
DNA: TGCGCCAGCAGCCAAGCCCGACTCCAGGGAAACACCATATATTTT
CDR3: CASSQARLQGNTIYF

D: .
size: .
V: TRBV2
J: TRBJ1-1
DNA: TGTGCCAGCATAATGGTTGAGGGGATGAACACTGAAGCTTTCTTT
CDR3: CASIMVEGMNTEAFF

D: .
size: .
V: TRBV6-6
J: TRBJ2-1
DNA: TGTGCCAGCAGCGGGGGTCCAAATGAGCAGTTCTTC
CDR3: CASSGGPNEQFF

D: .
size: .
V: TRBV19
J: TRBJ1-2
DNA: TGTGCCAGTAGCGGCGGTGAGGGTCTAGCCTCTGGCTACACCTTC
CDR3: CASSGGEGLASGYTF

D: TRBD2
size: .
V: TRBV9
J: TRBJ2-1
DNA: TGTGCCAGCAGCGTATCGTCTAGCGGGGTCTACAATGAGCAGTTCTTC
CDR3: CASSVSSSGVYNEQFF

D: TRBD1
size: once
V: TRBV19
J: TRBJ1-5
DNA: TGTGCCAGTAGTATCGGCGGGACAGGCAATCAGCCCCAGCATTTT
CDR3: CASSIGGTGNQPQHF

D: .
size: .
V: TRBV29-1
J: TRBJ1-1
DNA: TGCAGCGTTGAAGTGACGGTGAACACTGAAGCTTTCTTT
CDR3: CSVEVTVNTEAFF

D: .
size: .
V: TRBV6-6
J: TRBJ2-7
DNA: TGTGCCAGCAATCTGGGGCTTTCCCCCTACGAGCAGTACTTC
CDR3: CASNLGLSPYEQYF